A selection of T cell receptor beta chains follows, all from one sample in a study of shared clonotypes between healthy human individuals. This table comes from immunoSEQ multiplex PCR, and its TCRdb copy is limited to in-frame clones, with some not included. Of roughly 500,000 clones listed, about 84% are singletons. Sequenced input: PBMCs. These receptors were collected from a middle-aged woman in good health. Some clones in this sample may be carry-over from other donors' samples. Both conserved end residues are part of each CDR3. The D gene is left open where the match is weak. Clone size is shown for a subset of rows, as once, few, many or a class of expanded clone.

j_gene: TRBJ2-7
abundance: .
d_gene: .
v_gene: TRBV6-6
CDR3nt: TGTGCCAGCAGCCCCTCACTCGCGAGCGAGCAGTACTTC
CDR3aa: CASSPSLASEQYF

j_gene: TRBJ1-1
abundance: .
d_gene: .
v_gene: TRBV7-8
CDR3nt: TGTGCCAGCAGCTCCCGCGTCGGGGGATGGCCTGAAGCTTTCTTT
CDR3aa: CASSSRVGGWPEAFF

j_gene: TRBJ2-2
abundance: .
d_gene: TRBD2
v_gene: TRBV5-4
CDR3nt: TGTGCCAGCAGCCGCAGCGGGAGAGAGGACACCGGGGAGCTGTTTTTT
CDR3aa: CASSRSGREDTGELFF

j_gene: TRBJ2-3
abundance: few
d_gene: .
v_gene: TRBV7-4
CDR3nt: TGTGCCAGCAGCTTAGGTAGGCCGGATACGCAGTATTTT
CDR3aa: CASSLGRPDTQYF

j_gene: TRBJ2-7
abundance: .
d_gene: .
v_gene: TRBV25-1
CDR3nt: TGTGCCAGCAGTCCTAGTGGGAGCCTATCATGGGGCGAGCAGTACTTC
CDR3aa: CASSPSGSLSWGEQYF

j_gene: TRBJ2-1
abundance: .
d_gene: .
v_gene: TRBV7-7
CDR3nt: TGTGCCAGCAGCTTAGCCGACTGGGTCTCCTACAATGAGCAGTTCTTC
CDR3aa: CASSLADWVSYNEQFF

j_gene: TRBJ1-1
abundance: .
d_gene: TRBD1
v_gene: TRBV30
CDR3nt: TGTGCCTGGAGTGAAAAAGGACGGACAGGAGCTTTCTTT
CDR3aa: CAWSEKGRTGAFF

j_gene: TRBJ1-1
abundance: .
d_gene: .
v_gene: TRBV14
CDR3nt: TGTGCCAGCAGCCAAGTCAACACCTTCTACGCCGATGAAGCTTTCTTT
CDR3aa: CASSQVNTFYADEAFF

j_gene: TRBJ1-5
abundance: once
d_gene: .
v_gene: TRBV19
CDR3nt: TGTGCCAGTAGTATAGCCCATGCGAGAATCGACCAGCCCCAGCATTTT
CDR3aa: CASSIAHARIDQPQHF

j_gene: TRBJ2-2
abundance: .
d_gene: TRBD1
v_gene: TRBV7-9
CDR3nt: TGTGCCAGCAGCTCCGGACAGGGAGCGAACACCGGGGAGCTGTTTTTT
CDR3aa: CASSSGQGANTGELFF

j_gene: TRBJ1-2
abundance: .
d_gene: .
v_gene: TRBV15
CDR3nt: TGTGCCACCAGCCCGGATATTAACTATGGCTACACCTTC
CDR3aa: CATSPDINYGYTF

j_gene: TRBJ2-7
abundance: .
d_gene: .
v_gene: TRBV28
CDR3nt: TGTGCCAGCAGTTCCCCCACTCGTGGGGGATACGAGCAGTACTTC
CDR3aa: CASSSPTRGGYEQYF

j_gene: TRBJ1-3
abundance: few
d_gene: .
v_gene: TRBV14
CDR3nt: TGTGCCAGCAGCCCGGGTCGGGGGCGAGGCGGAAACACCATATATTTT
CDR3aa: CASSPGRGRGGNTIYF

j_gene: TRBJ1-1
abundance: few
d_gene: .
v_gene: TRBV9
CDR3nt: TGTGCCAGCAGCGTAGGAGGGGTTTGGAGCCCTGAAGCTTTCTTT
CDR3aa: CASSVGGVWSPEAFF